The 23 T cell receptor beta chains reported below all come from one sample, sequenced in a study of chemoradiotherapy in HPV16-positive cancers. TCRdb keeps only in-frame clones here, not all; method: immunoSEQ multiplex PCR. The table records about 7,900 clones, over 70% of them present only once. The biological material was taken from a patient who underwent chemoradiotherapy. Source of these receptors: a human donor with HPV-associated anogenital cancer.

The chain joins TRBV27 to TRBJ2-5, with D possibly TRBD1 on 5 matching bases. Germline CDR1 and CDR2: MNHEY and SMNVEV (reference sequence). CDR3 length: 14 amino acids. The V end lost 5 bases, the J end lost 3 bases, and 13 bases lay between the germline ends. The CDR3 loop is CASSPPGWEETQYF. CDR3 nucleotide sequence: TGTGCCAGCAGTCCCCCAGGGTGGGAAGAGACCCAGTACTTC.

The sample holds a few counts of this clone. This sequence joins TRBV6-5 and TRBJ1-2; 10 nucleotides align to TRBD1. Germline V gene data show CDR1 as MNHEY and CDR2 as SVGAGI. The CDR3 consists of 15 residues. Germline trimming cut 5 bases from V and 8 bases from J; bases unmatched to any gene: 11. CDR3 in DNA: TGTGCCAGCAGTATATCCTCCGGGACAGGGGCCGGCTACACCTTC. Residues: CASSISSGTGAGYTF.

This chain joins TRBV10-3 and TRBJ1-1; no firm D call. CDR3 length: 13 amino acids. V was pared by 8 bases and J by 1 base, with 11 bases between. Germline V gene sequence: CDR1 ENHRY, CDR2 SYGVKD. CDR3 region: CAISRHQNTEAFF. The CDR3, as DNA: TGTGCCATCTCGCGGCACCAGAACACTGAAGCTTTCTTT.

This clone came up a few times. The CDR3 protein is CASSSNPTGKEAFF. In DNA, the CDR3 is TGTGCCAGCAGCTCCAATCCGACAGGAAAAGAAGCTTTCTTT. The chain combines TRBV7-6 with TRBJ1-1; the D gene is possibly TRBD1 (6 bases). The V and J ends lost 4 bases and 8 bases respectively, with 17 bases between them. CDR1 SGHVS and CDR2 FNYEAQ come from the germline V gene. The CDR3 has 14 residues.

The chain uses TRBV7-3 and TRBJ2-3, with TRBD2 matching over 7 bases. Germline loops: CDR1 SGHTA, CDR2 FQGTGA. Trimming cost V 3 bases and J 1 base; bases outside gene matches: 4. The CDR3 loop spans 15 amino acids. The CDR3 reads CASSFTSDGTDTQYF. The CDR3 region has the DNA TGTGCCAGCAGCTTTACTAGCGACGGCACAGATACGCAGTATTTT.

In nucleotides, the CDR3 is TGTGCCAGTAGTATGAAGGACACGCAGTATTTT. The encoded protein is CASSMKDTQYF. V gene TRBV19 combines with J gene TRBJ2-3; unclear D gene. This CDR3 has 11 residues. CDR1 and CDR2 from the germline V gene are LNHDA and SQIVND (reference sequence). V lost 3 bases, J lost 9 bases, and 7 bases lay in between.

The V gene is TRBV27, the J gene TRBJ1-1; TRBD1 agrees at 9 bases. The CDR3 spans 16 residues. Germline V gene data show CDR1 as MNHEY and CDR2 as SMNVEV (reference sequence). V was pared by 6 bases and J by 0 bases, with 8 bases of the junction left unmatched. CDR3 sequence: CASRIGQGFMNTEAFF. DNA of the CDR3: TGTGCCAGCAGAATCGGACAGGGGTTCATGAACACTGAAGCTTTCTTT.

This clone was counted a few times. The chain combines TRBV2 with TRBJ2-2; D possibly corresponds to TRBD1 (6 bases). CDR1 is SNHLY and CDR2 is FYNNEI in the germline V gene. The CDR3 spans 15 residues. Between the trimmed V and J ends, which lost 6 bases and 0 bases, there was a span of 11 bases. CDR3: CASRRQGSNTGELFF. DNA of the CDR3: TGTGCCAGCAGGAGGCAGGGGTCGAACACCGGGGAGCTGTTTTTT.

V and J are TRBV6-1 and TRBJ2-1, with 12 bases identical to TRBD2. V shed 2 bases, J shed 8 bases, and the junction held 4 bases outside the gene matches. The CDR3 loop spans 15 amino acids. The germline gives CDR1 MNHNS, CDR2 SASEGT. CDR3 DNA sequence: TGTGCCAGCAGTGAAAAACTAGCGGGAGGTTATGAGCAGTTCTTC. This translates into CASSEKLAGGYEQFF.

J is TRBJ1-5 and V is TRBV27; possible D gene TRBD1, 5 bases. V was cut by 3 bases and J by 0 bases, with 12 bases left in between. In germline, CDR1 is MNHEY, CDR2 SMNVEV (reference sequence). The CDR3 is 16 residues long. CDR3 amino acids: CASSFPGRDSNQPQHF. The CDR3, as DNA: TGTGCCAGCAGTTTCCCGGGGCGAGATAGCAATCAGCCCCAGCATTTT.

This chain joins TRBV7-9 and TRBJ1-1; D remains unclear. V gave up 2 bases and J gave up 4 bases, with 2 bases separating them. The germline CDR1 and CDR2 sequences are SEHNR and FQNEAQ (reference sequence). This CDR3 contains 11 residues. CDR3 protein: CASSLFTEAFF. CDR3 nucleotide sequence: TGTGCCAGCAGCTTATTCACTGAAGCTTTCTTT.

The CDR3 nucleotides are TGTGCCAGCAGCGGGACAGGGGTGGACTATCAGCCCCAGCATTTT. Translation gives CASSGTGVDYQPQHF. The chain joins TRBV5-6 to TRBJ1-5, with TRBD1 matching over 10 bases. This CDR3 is 15 amino acids long. V dropped 4 bases and J dropped 5; count of bases not matched to a gene: 6. Germline loops: CDR1 SGHDT, CDR2 YYEEEE.

The V call is TRBV5-6, the J call TRBJ1-1; possible D gene TRBD1, 6 bases. The V end lost 5 bases, the J end lost 0 bases, and 14 bases lay between the germline ends. The CDR3 consists of 15 residues. Germline loops: CDR1 SGHDT, CDR2 YYEEEE. The CDR3 sequence: CASSLRTVMNTEAFF. CDR3 DNA: TGTGCCAGCAGTCTCAGGACAGTCATGAACACTGAAGCTTTCTTT.

The chain is built from TRBV7-2 and TRBJ2-7; 13 nucleotides align to TRBD2. The CDR3 is 18 residues long. From germline, CDR1 is SGHTA and CDR2 FQGNSA. After removal of 4 bases from V and 2 bases from J, the junction contained 11 bases not matched to a gene. The CDR3 here is CASSSFSRLAGGPYEQYF. The CDR3, as DNA: TGTGCCAGCAGCTCCTTCTCCAGACTAGCGGGAGGCCCCTACGAGCAGTACTTC.

As to this clone: A read error is likely, as this CDR3 ends without the conserved phenylalanine or tryptophan. For the CDR3, the DNA is TGTGCCAGCAGCTCCACGAACAGGGGGCCGGGTGGCTACACCCTC. This gives the protein CASSSTNRGPGGYTL. This chain joins TRBV7-2 and TRBJ1-2; 9 bases match TRBD1. CDR3 length: 15 amino acids. Germline CDR1 and CDR2: SGHTA and FQGNSA. J gave up 7 bases and V 4 bases, and 10 bases lay outside the gene matches.

This chain links TRBV5-1 with TRBJ1-1; 10 bases are a match to TRBD1. V shed 5 bases, J shed 6 bases, and the junction held 13 bases outside the gene matches. From germline, CDR1 is SGHRS and CDR2 YFSETQ. This CDR3 comprises 16 residues. For the CDR3, the DNA is TGCGCCAGCAGGGACAATAGGGGACAGGGGTTCGCTGAAGCTTTCTTT. Amino acids: CASRDNRGQGFAEAFF.

V gene TRBV10-3 combines with J gene TRBJ2-3; possible D gene TRBD2, 5 bases. V dropped 7 bases and J dropped 6 bases, with 20 bases sitting between them. The V gene's germline CDR1 is ENHRY and CDR2 SYGVKD. CDR3 length equals 15 residues. The DNA for the CDR3 is TGTGCCATCAACTATTGGCCGGGGAGACCGGATACGCAGTATTTT. Its translation is CAINYWPGRPDTQYF.

This clone showed up just once. V is TRBV15 and J is TRBJ2-5; D ambiguous. This CDR3 comprises 14 residues. V was trimmed by 0 bases and J by 5 bases, leaving 10 bases between them. Germline V lookup: CDR1 LNHNV, CDR2 YYDKDF (reference sequence). CDR3 in amino acids: CATSRDPGSETQYF. DNA for the CDR3: TGTGCCACCAGCAGAGACCCGGGTTCCGAGACCCAGTACTTC.

The chain has TRBV11-2 and TRBJ1-4; 9 nucleotides align to TRBD1. With 5 bases clipped from V and 3 bases from J, the junction kept 4 bases outside the gene matches. Germline lookup yields CDR1 SGHAT and CDR2 FQNNGV. The CDR3 loop spans 15 amino acids. In DNA form, the CDR3 reads TGTGCCAGCAGCAAAAGGACAGGGGCTAATGAAAAACTGTTTTTT. It is translated as CASSKRTGANEKLFF.

The chain recombines TRBV5-8 with TRBJ2-7; D is unclear. This CDR3 comprises 15 residues. Germline lookup yields CDR1 SGHTS and CDR2 YDEGEE. Trimming took off 4 bases at V and 7 bases at J, with 21 bases between the two ends. CDR3 in DNA: TGTGCCAGCAGCCTGGAGTGGCAGCCTCACCTGGAGCAGTACTTC. As protein: CASSLEWQPHLEQYF.

In its sample, this clone was seen a few times. This chain links TRBV30 with TRBJ1-1; 7 bases are shared with TRBD1. J was trimmed by 1 base and V by 0 bases; bases with no gene match: 5. CDR1 is GTSNPN and CDR2 is SVGIG in the germline V gene (reference sequence). The CDR3 spans 15 residues. The chain's CDR3 is CAWSVGGQPNTEAFF. The DNA of the CDR3 is TGTGCCTGGAGTGTCGGGGGACAGCCGAACACTGAAGCTTTCTTT.

The chain recombines TRBV6-1 with TRBJ2-2; no clear D gene. CDR1 and CDR2 from the germline V gene are MNHNS and SASEGT. Trimming pared 2 bases from V and 0 bases from J, leaving 7 bases between. The CDR3 runs 15 residues. CDR3 loop: CASSEMTANTGELFF. CDR3 nucleotide sequence: TGTGCCAGCAGTGAAATGACCGCGAACACCGGGGAGCTGTTTTTT.

The V gene is TRBV19, the J gene TRBJ2-1; D perhaps matches TRBD2 (6 bases). The germline CDR1 and CDR2 sequences are LNHDA and SQIVND (reference sequence). The CDR3 is made up of 16 amino acids. V lost 3 bases to trimming and J lost 0 bases, with 12 bases between them. The CDR3 DNA is TGTGCCAGTAGTATTATTAGCGGAGACTCCTACAATGAGCAGTTCTTC. Its translation is CASSIISGDSYNEQFF.